This TCR beta chain comes out of a study of T-cell reconstitution after alpha-beta-depleted transplantation in children. This clonotype was detected only once. V was pared by 4 bases and J by 4 bases, with 13 bases between. Germline V lookup: CDR1 KGHDR, CDR2 SFDVKD. This CDR3 contains 15 residues. Preparation of the TCRbeta library was carried out with unique molecular identifiers. In TCRdb, the PCR reads were re-called with MiXCR into one record per CDR3 protein. The top ten hold 2.5% to 4% of the sample, which has just under 550,000 distinct CDR3 sequences, around 18% seen once. This chain joins TRBV24-1 and TRBJ2-1; D is unclear. Sequencing was performed on PBMCs from the stem cell graft donor, taken from the stem cell graft. The receptor was derived from a human donor who donated a stem cell graft to a child with acute lymphoblastic leukemia. The CDR3 reads CATSEAGPKYNEQFF. The CDR3, as DNA: TGTGCCACCAGTGAGGCCGGGCCAAAGTACAATGAGCAGTTCTTC.